This entry lists 27 T cell receptor beta chains sequenced from one sample in a study of cytomegalovirus exposure and HLA in healthy donors. PCR primers comprised 60 Vbeta and 13 Jbeta primers. Here immunoSEQ multiplex PCR was the method, and the copy in TCRdb shows in-frame clones only, minus some. The table for this sample gives under 120,000 clones. Material: PBMCs. These receptors originate from a man aged 45-65 years in good health and CMV-seronegative.

This sequence joins TRBV7-2 and TRBJ1-2, with 9 bases that match TRBD1. Trimming at V came to 5 bases and at J to 1 base, leaving 8 bases not matched to a gene. Germline V lookup: CDR1 SGHTA, CDR2 FQGNSA. CDR3 length: 16 amino acids. CDR3 amino acids: CASSPYGQGSNYGYTF. As DNA, the CDR3 is TGTGCCAGCAGCCCATATGGACAGGGGAGTAACTATGGCTACACCTTC.

The chain combines TRBV5-4 with TRBJ2-1; TRBD2 matches at 13 bases. Germline CDR1 is SGHNT and CDR2 is YYREEE (reference sequence). The CDR3 sequence is 17 residues long. The V gene end was trimmed by 5 bases and the J gene end by 5 bases; junction bases not matched to a gene: 10. CDR3 in amino acids: CASSSGLAGVSDNEQFF. The DNA of the CDR3 is TGTGCCAGCAGTTCCGGACTAGCGGGAGTCAGCGACAATGAGCAGTTCTTC.

J is TRBJ2-5 and V is TRBV5-6, with TRBD1 matching over 9 bases. Trimming at V came to 4 bases and at J to 5 bases, leaving 6 bases not matched to a gene. CDR3 length: 14 residues. Per the germline V gene, CDR1 is SGHDT and CDR2 is YYEEEE. The CDR3 DNA is TGTGCCAGCAGCGGTATCGGGACAGGGGAGACCCAGTACTTC. Translation: CASSGIGTGETQYF.

This rearrangement joins TRBV27 to TRBJ1-2; D is unresolved. V lost 4 bases, J lost 4 bases, and 10 bases lay in between. Germline CDR1 MNHEY, CDR2 SMNVEV (reference sequence). This CDR3 comprises 13 residues. CDR3 residues: CASSSSPPYGYTF. The DNA of the CDR3 is TGTGCCAGCAGTTCAAGCCCCCCCTATGGCTACACCTTC.

The genes are TRBV7-2 and TRBJ1-1; D is possibly TRBD1 (5 bases). The V gene's germline CDR1 is SGHTA and CDR2 FQGNSA. The CDR3 has 15 amino acids. Trimming took off 4 bases at V and 1 base at J, with 13 bases between the two ends. The CDR3 DNA reads TGTGCCAGCAGCTCGAGCCCTACAGGGAACACTGAAGCTTTCTTT. Protein: CASSSSPTGNTEAFF.

The chain couples TRBV7-9 to TRBJ2-7; D is perhaps TRBD2 (6 bases). V shed 4 bases and J shed 4 bases, with 14 bases lying between them. Germline V lookup: CDR1 SEHNR, CDR2 FQNEAQ (reference sequence). The CDR3 is made up of 14 amino acids. DNA for the CDR3: TGTGCCAGCAGCTCCCGAGGAGGGGTATACGAGCAGTACTTC. It specifies CASSSRGGVYEQYF.

The gene calls are TRBV7-9 and TRBJ1-3; the match to TRBD1 covers 7 bases. V dropped 5 bases and J dropped 2; count of bases not matched to a gene: 3. The CDR3 is made up of 14 amino acids. The germline CDR1 and CDR2 sequences are SEHNR and FQNEAQ (reference sequence). This chain's CDR3 is CASSGQEAGNTIYF. Here the CDR3 DNA reads TGTGCCAGCAGCGGACAGGAAGCTGGAAACACCATATATTTT.

This chain uses TRBV7-6 with TRBJ2-7, with 14 bases identical to TRBD2. Trimming at V came to 1 base and at J to 6 bases, leaving 17 bases not matched to a gene. The germline V gene encodes CDR1 SGHVS and CDR2 FNYEAQ. The CDR3 contains 20 residues. The CDR3 loop reads CASSLEGAGLAGVRKPEQYF. CDR3 nucleotides: TGTGCCAGCAGCTTAGAGGGCGCGGGACTAGCGGGAGTTAGGAAGCCCGAGCAGTACTTC.

V gene TRBV5-5 combines with J gene TRBJ1-1; a possible D gene is TRBD1 (5 bases). The CDR3 is 13 amino acids. Germline V lookup: CDR1 SGHKS, CDR2 YYEKEE (reference sequence). Trimming took 2 bases from V and 0 from J, leaving 5 bases between them. CDR3 region: CASSLGVNTEAFF. The CDR3 DNA reads TGTGCCAGCAGCTTAGGGGTGAACACTGAAGCTTTCTTT.

CDR3 protein: CASSRGQGVAGELFF. DNA for the CDR3: TGTGCCAGCAGCCGGGGACAGGGGGTGGCCGGGGAGCTGTTTTTT. V and J are TRBV7-2 and TRBJ2-2; 11 nucleotides line up with TRBD1. This CDR3 is built from 15 residues. V shed 5 bases, J shed 6 bases, and the junction held 5 bases outside the gene matches. Germline CDR1 reads SGHTA; CDR2 reads FQGNSA.

The chain couples TRBV19 to TRBJ1-2; D is undetermined. The CDR3 contains 12 residues. Trimming shortened V by 7 bases and J by 0 bases, and 6 bases separated the two germline ends. Germline lookup yields CDR1 LNHDA and CDR2 SQIVND (reference sequence). This chain's CDR3 is CASTKSNYGYTF. DNA for the CDR3: TGTGCCAGTACAAAATCTAACTATGGCTACACCTTC.

The CDR3 reads CASSPSPMGEQYF. The CDR3 DNA sequence: TGTGCCAGTAGCCCTAGCCCGATGGGGGAGCAGTACTTC. This chain uses TRBV19 with TRBJ2-7; a weak D match, TRBD2 (5 bases). Germline lookup yields CDR1 LNHDA and CDR2 SQIVND (reference sequence). This CDR3 is 13 amino acids long. Trimming took off 6 bases at V and 7 bases at J, with 16 bases between the two ends.

The J gene is TRBJ1-2, the V gene TRBV9; 10 positions agree with TRBD1. Germline CDR1 is SGDLS and CDR2 is YYNGEE. This CDR3 has 17 residues. Trimming at V came to 0 bases and at J to 6 bases, leaving 11 bases not matched to a gene. CDR3 coding DNA: TGTGCCAGCAGCGTAGGGTGGACAGGGGGACTTTCGAATGGCTACACCTTC. Its translation is CASSVGWTGGLSNGYTF.

This chain links TRBV19 with TRBJ2-3; the D gene is possibly TRBD2 (7 bases). The CDR3 is made up of 16 amino acids. CDR1 is LNHDA and CDR2 is SQIVND in the germline V gene (reference sequence). V was trimmed by 3 bases and J by 0 bases, leaving 13 bases between them. CDR3 in DNA: TGTGCCAGTAGTATCCTGGCGGGGGCCAGCACAGATACGCAGTATTTT. Protein product: CASSILAGASTDTQYF.

The rearrangement joins TRBV6-1 to TRBJ2-5, with 7 bases aligning to TRBD1. Germline V CDR1 and CDR2: MNHNS, SASEGT. The length of the CDR3 is 14 residues. Germline trimming cut 7 bases from V and 7 bases from J; bases unmatched to any gene: 12. CDR3 sequence: CASMGRGSDVTQYF. CDR3 in DNA: TGTGCCAGCATGGGCAGGGGGTCGGATGTGACCCAGTACTTC.

This chain connects TRBV5-1 to TRBJ1-2; 7 nucleotides align to TRBD1. V lost 2 bases to trimming and J lost 0 bases; unmatched junction nucleotides: 4. The germline V gene encodes CDR1 SGHRS and CDR2 YFSETQ. The CDR3 is 15 amino acids. The CDR3 coding sequence is TGCGCCAGCAGCTTCTGGGACAGTCCTAACTATGGCTACACCTTC. This encodes CASSFWDSPNYGYTF.

J is TRBJ2-3 and V is TRBV21-1; the table's D call of TRBD2 was not tested on the DNA. TRBV21-1 is shown as a pseudogene. The CDR3 consists of 19 residues. CDR3 nucleotide sequence: TGTGCCAGCAGCAAACCCGCAGCGGGAGGGCCAGGTCGGACAGATACGCAGTATTTT. Encoded protein: CASSKPAAGGPGRTDTQYF.

The chain combines TRBV7-9 with TRBJ2-1; no clear D. The CDR3 contains 11 residues. Trimming shortened V by 4 bases and J by 10 bases, and 8 bases separated the two germline ends. Germline CDR1 SEHNR, CDR2 FQNEAQ (reference sequence). CDR3 coding DNA: TGTGCCAGCAGCTCAGGAAGCGAGCAGTTCTTC. Protein sequence: CASSSGSEQFF.

This chain's CDR3 is CASSWGLGDTDTQYF. The CDR3 DNA sequence: TGTGCCAGCAGCTGGGGACTAGGAGACACAGATACGCAGTATTTT. The chain recombines TRBV7-6 with TRBJ2-3, with 8 bases matching TRBD2. V lost 4 bases to trimming and J lost 2 bases; unmatched junction nucleotides: 5. The CDR3 loop spans 15 amino acids. The germline V gene has CDR1 SGHVS and CDR2 FNYEAQ.

The chain has TRBV9 and TRBJ1-2; a weak D match, TRBD1 (6 bases). Trimming took off 5 bases at V and 6 bases at J, with 23 bases between the two ends. CDR1 and CDR2 (germline): SGDLS, YYNGEE. The CDR3 is 16 residues long. CDR3 region: CASSYHFDGPGDGYTF. The CDR3, as DNA: TGTGCCAGCAGTTATCATTTTGACGGGCCAGGGGATGGCTACACCTTC.

The chain combines TRBV5-1 with TRBJ2-5, with TRBD2 matching over 7 bases. The tail of the sequence fits TRBJ2-7 better, so the J call may be wrong. This CDR3 has 15 residues. Per germline, CDR1 SGHRS and CDR2 YFSETQ. The CDR3 sequence: CASSLVGRGSYEQYF. The CDR3 bases are TGCGCCAGCAGCTTGGTTGGGAGGGGCTCCTACGAGCAGTACTTC.

The rearrangement joins TRBV6-6 to TRBJ1-1; TRBD1 aligns across 9 bases. The CDR3 runs to 14 residues. With V trimmed by 4 bases and J by 7 bases, 7 bases remained unmatched. Germline-derived CDR1 and CDR2 are MNHNY and SVGAGI (reference sequence). The CDR3 DNA follows: TGTGCCAGCAGTTCACAGGGGGCGGGAGGTGAAGCTTTCTTT. This translates into CASSSQGAGGEAFF.

The chain couples TRBV5-1 to TRBJ1-1, with D possibly matching TRBD1 (6 bases). The CDR3 spans 15 residues. V was trimmed by 0 bases and J by 2 bases, leaving 11 bases between them. Germline V gene lookup returns CDR1 SGHRS and CDR2 YFSETQ. CDR3 in DNA: TGCGCCAGCAGCTTGGTGACAGGACTTAACACTGAAGCTTTCTTT. It codes for CASSLVTGLNTEAFF.

This rearrangement joins TRBV7-2 to TRBJ2-5; 8 bases align to TRBD1. Matching the DNA end better, TRBJ2-7 makes the J call doubtful. Germline V gives CDR1 SGHTA, CDR2 FQGNSA. The CDR3 covers 12 residues. The CDR3 spells CASSDRAYEQYF. DNA of the CDR3: TGTGCCAGTTCGGACAGGGCCTACGAGCAGTACTTC.

The V gene is TRBV13, the J gene TRBJ1-2, with D possibly TRBD1 on 5 matching bases. The CDR3 is made up of 13 amino acids. The V end was cut by 5 bases, the J end by 3 bases, with 10 bases between. Germline CDR1 reads PRHDT; CDR2 reads FYEKMQ (reference sequence). CDR3 coding DNA: TGTGCCAGCAGCCTGGACACGGACTATGGCTACACCTTC. This codes for CASSLDTDYGYTF.

The gene calls are TRBV7-9 and TRBJ2-7, with TRBD1 as a possible D gene (6 bases). CDR1 is SEHNR and CDR2 is FQNEAQ in the germline V gene (reference sequence). The CDR3 loop spans 14 amino acids. V lost 3 bases and J lost 4, with 13 bases in between. This CDR3 reads CASSFAARGYEQYF. CDR3 nucleotide sequence: TGTGCCAGCAGCTTTGCGGCGAGGGGGTACGAGCAGTACTTC.

In DNA, the CDR3 is TGTGCCAGCAGTGAGAACAGATCACTTTCACCCCTCCACTTT. Protein: CASSENRSLSPLHF. The chain joins TRBV2 to TRBJ1-6; the D is unclear. Germline CDR1 SNHLY, CDR2 FYNNEI. The length of the CDR3 is 14 residues. Trimming removed 3 bases at V and 9 bases at J, with 12 bases between.